This is a list of T cell receptor beta chains from one sample in a study of cytomegalovirus exposure and HLA in healthy donors. Assay used: immunoSEQ multiplex PCR; TCRdb lists only in-frame clones, some missing. The sample lists about 98,000 clones, more than 75% occurring once. Sample: PBMCs. The receptors originated from a human donor in good health. The CDR3 runs from the conserved cysteine through the conserved F or W. A D gene is named only where the DNA matches it firmly. Clone size is given for some rows only: seen once, a few or many times, or a class if the clone is expanded.

v_call	d_call	clone_size	j_call	cdr3_nt	cdr3_aa
TRBV18	TRBD1	.	TRBJ2-1	TGTGCCAGCTCACCCAGGACAGGGTACAATGAGCAGTTCTTC	CASSPRTGYNEQFF
TRBV19	TRBD2	.	TRBJ2-5	TGTGCCAGTAGAATGCCGGGGGGGACCCAGTACTTC	CASRMPGGTQYF
TRBV27	TRBD1	.	TRBJ1-1	TGTGCCAGCAGTTTAAGGGGACAGGGTAACACTGAAGCTTTCTTT	CASSLRGQGNTEAFF
TRBV27	TRBD2	.	TRBJ2-1	TGTGCCAGCAGTCATATAGCGGGGGTCTACAATGAGCAGTTCTTC	CASSHIAGVYNEQFF
TRBV9	TRBD2	.	TRBJ2-1	TGTGCCAGCAGCCGAGAGGGCGGGAGGGTTAGGAATGAGCAGTTCTTC	CASSREGGRVRNEQFF
TRBV18	TRBD1	few	TRBJ2-5	TGTGCCAGCTCACCCCAGGGACAGCAACAAGAGACCCAGTACTTC	CASSPQGQQQETQYF
TRBV7-2	.	.	TRBJ2-7	TGTGCCAGCAGCTTAGCGGCGGTAGTAGAAACCTACGAGCAGTACTTC	CASSLAAVVETYEQYF
TRBV11-2	.	.	TRBJ1-2	TGTGCCAGCAGCTTAGACGACAGGACCTTAGGATATGGCTACACCTTC	CASSLDDRTLGYGYTF
TRBV11-3	.	.	TRBJ1-1	TGTGCCAGCAGCCGCACAGGTCGGACTGAAGCTTTCTTT	CASSRTGRTEAFF
TRBV4-1	TRBD2	.	TRBJ2-1	TGCGCCAGCAGCCAAGATTTGAAGCGGGGGGCAAATGTAGATGAGCAGTTCTTC	CASSQDLKRGANVDEQFF
TRBV10-1	.	.	TRBJ2-5	TGCGCCAGCAGTGACTTCGCTCTGGGGGGCCAAGAGACCCAGTACTTC	CASSDFALGGQETQYF
TRBV5-1	TRBD1	.	TRBJ2-3	TGCGCCAGCAGCCTCGGGACAGGGGGCACAGATACGCAGTATTTT	CASSLGTGGTDTQYF
TRBV4-1	.	.	TRBJ2-7	TGCGCCAGCAGCCGGGGGCTACCCCTAACAGGGTCCTACGAGCAGTGCTTC	CASSRGLPLTGSYEQCF
TRBV2	.	.	TRBJ1-2	TGTGCCAGCAGTGGTTTTCAGGGATTTGGCTACACCTTC	CASSGFQGFGYTF
TRBV5-1	TRBD1	.	TRBJ2-5	TGCGCCAGCAGCTTCCAAGCGGGACAGGGGGCGGGGGAGACCCAGTACTTC	CASSFQAGQGAGETQYF
TRBV29-1	.	.	TRBJ2-7	TGCAGCGCTACTAACGAGCAGTACTTC	CSATNEQYF
TRBV19	TRBD1	.	TRBJ1-2	TGTGCCAGTAGTTACACCCTAACGACAGGGTCTAATGGCTACACCTTC	CASSYTLTTGSNGYTF
TRBV10-2	TRBD1	.	TRBJ2-5	TGCGCCAGCAGAAAGACAGGGGCGCAAGGGACCCAGTACTTC	CASRKTGAQGTQYF
TRBV30	.	.	TRBJ2-5	TGTGCCTGGAGCACCCTGGACAGCCAAGAGACCCAGTACTTC	CAWSTLDSQETQYF
TRBV6-1	TRBD1	.	TRBJ2-7	TGTGCCAGCAGAGGGACAGGGTCCTACGAGCAGTACTTC	CASRGTGSYEQYF
TRBV5-6	TRBD2	.	TRBJ2-5	TGTGCCAGCACCCAAGTAGGCGGGAGGGCCCTCGCGGAGACCCAGTACTTC	CASTQVGGRALAETQYF
TRBV18	TRBD1	.	TRBJ2-1	TGTGCCAGCTCACCACCGGGGACAGGGGCCCCCAGCTCCTACAATGAGCAGTTCTTC	CASSPPGTGAPSSYNEQFF
TRBV5-6	TRBD2	once	TRBJ2-5	TGTGCCAGCAGCTTGGGACTAGCGGGAGGGGAAGAGCAGTACTTC	CASSLGLAGGEEQYF
TRBV27	TRBD2	.	TRBJ2-7	TGTGCCAGCAGTCCGAGCCAGGGGGCGACTAGCGGGGACTACGAGCAGTACTTC	CASSPSQGATSGDYEQYF
TRBV9	.	.	TRBJ2-7	TGTGCCAGCAGCGCCGCTACCCGGGGATACGAGCAGTACTTC	CASSAATRGYEQYF
TRBV5-1	.	.	TRBJ2-5	TGCGCCAGCAGCTTCCGAGGGGGCCAAGAGACCCAGTACTTC	CASSFRGGQETQYF
TRBV5-1	TRBD1	.	TRBJ1-2	TGCGCCAGCAGCTTGGTAGCGACAGGGGACTATGGCTACACCTTC	CASSLVATGDYGYTF
TRBV14	TRBD1	.	TRBJ2-3	TGTGCCAGCAGCCAGCTGTCGGGACAGTTAACAGATACGCAGTATTTT	CASSQLSGQLTDTQYF
TRBV7-9	TRBD1	.	TRBJ1-5	TGTGCCCTCGGCGGACAGGGAAATCAGCCCCAGCATTTT	CALGGQGNQPQHF
TRBV7-2	.	once	TRBJ1-1	TGTGCCAGCAGCTTAACTCTTGACACTGAAGCTTTCTTT	CASSLTLDTEAFF
TRBV6-1	.	.	TRBJ2-3	TGTGCAGCTTCGGGTGGGTTCACAGATACGCAGTATTTT	CAASGGFTDTQYF
TRBV6-9	.	.	TRBJ1-4	TGTGCCAGCAGTTGGGTCTGGGAGGTAGGAGAAAAACTGTTTTTT	CASSWVWEVGEKLFF
TRBV18	.	.	TRBJ2-1	TGTGCCAGCTCACCACCCTCTAGAAAGATCTACAATGAGCAGTTCTTC	CASSPPSRKIYNEQFF
TRBV2	.	.	TRBJ1-6	TGTGCCAGCAGGAGCGAGGGATCCTATAATTCACCCCTCCACTTT	CASRSEGSYNSPLHF
TRBV7-9	TRBD1	.	TRBJ1-2	TGTGCCAGCAGCTTGAAAAGGGGGCCCGCTAACTATGGCTACACCTTC	CASSLKRGPANYGYTF
TRBV29-1	.	few	TRBJ1-5	TGCAGCGCCGTGTCGGCAGGAGGGCAGCCCCAGCATTTT	CSAVSAGGQPQHF
TRBV5-5	.	.	TRBJ1-5	TGTGCCAGCAGCTTGGCCGGGGGTCAGCCCCAGCATTTT	CASSLAGGQPQHF
TRBV4-3	TRBD2	.	TRBJ2-2	TGCGCCAGCAGCCAAGCACCCTCTCGGACTAGCGGGAGGGCGGGCACCGGGGAGCTGTTTTTT	CASSQAPSRTSGRAGTGELFF
TRBV7-2	.	.	TRBJ1-1	TGTGCCAGCAGCTTAGAGGTCGTTAGCCGCAAGGCTTTCTTT	CASSLEVVSRKAFF
TRBV6-1	TRBD1	.	TRBJ1-1	TGTGCCAGCAGTGACTCGACAGGGGGCACTGAAGCTTTCTTT	CASSDSTGGTEAFF
TRBV18	TRBD2	.	TRBJ2-3	TGTGCCAGCTCACCACCAGCGGGGGGCCTCACAGATACGCAGTATTTT	CASSPPAGGLTDTQYF
TRBV6-1	.	.	TRBJ2-7	TGTGCCAGCAGTGAAGTTCTGGGGCTGGACGAGCAGTACTTC	CASSEVLGLDEQYF
TRBV11-2	TRBD1	.	TRBJ1-3	TGTGCCAGCAGCTGGGACAGGGGATATCAAAACACCATATATTTT	CASSWDRGYQNTIYF
TRBV5-6	.	.	TRBJ2-5	TGTGCCAGCAGCTCGGTAACGGTAAATGAGGAGACCCAGTACTTC	CASSSVTVNEETQYF
TRBV30	.	.	TRBJ1-2	TGTGCCTCGACCCGGGGGTATCGTGGCTACACCTTC	CASTRGYRGYTF
TRBV5-1	TRBD1	.	TRBJ2-1	TGCGCCAGCAGCCGGGACAGTGTAAATGAGCAGTTCTTC	CASSRDSVNEQFF
TRBV2	TRBD2	.	TRBJ2-3	TGTGCCAGCAGGGACACTAGCGGGGGCACAGATACGCAGTATTTT	CASRDTSGGTDTQYF
TRBV5-1	TRBD1	.	TRBJ2-1	TGCGCCAGCAGCTTGGGGATGGGACAGGGTGCGCGTGAGCAGTTCTTC	CASSLGMGQGAREQFF
TRBV19	.	.	TRBJ2-2	TGTGCCAGTAGTGTCGGCGGGACTAACACCGGGGAGCTGTTTTTT	CASSVGGTNTGELFF
TRBV13	.	.	TRBJ1-3	TGTGCCAGCAGCTTAGACAGGGCAGGTGGAAACACCATATATTTT	CASSLDRAGGNTIYF
TRBV6-1	.	.	TRBJ2-7	TGTGCCAGCAGTGGTTTTCCGGGACACTACGAGCAGTACTTC	CASSGFPGHYEQYF